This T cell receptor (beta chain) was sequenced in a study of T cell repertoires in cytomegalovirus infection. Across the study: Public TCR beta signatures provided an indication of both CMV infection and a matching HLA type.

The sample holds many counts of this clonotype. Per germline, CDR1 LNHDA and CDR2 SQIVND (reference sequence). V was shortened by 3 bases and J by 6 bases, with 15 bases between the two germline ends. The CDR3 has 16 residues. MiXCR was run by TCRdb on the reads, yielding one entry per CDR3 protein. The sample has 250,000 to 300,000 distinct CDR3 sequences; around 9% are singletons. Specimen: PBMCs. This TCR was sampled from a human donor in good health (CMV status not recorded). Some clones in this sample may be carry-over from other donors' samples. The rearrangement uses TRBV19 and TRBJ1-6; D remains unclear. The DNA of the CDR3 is TGTGCCAGTAGTATCGTCCATGGCGGTCCTAATTCACCCCTCCACTTT. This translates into CASSIVHGGPNSPLHF.